The T cell receptor (beta chain) under discussion was sequenced for a study of shared clonotypes between healthy human individuals. Study at large: A donor's plate count was three for CD4 naive and three for CD4 memory; CD8 naive had two and CD8 memory one.

Study results and caveats: Rarefaction demonstrated incomplete sorted-subset sequencing despite large depth. The sharing of 4.5% to 5.5% of naive CD4 clonotypes was seen across a handful of donors.

Between the trimmed V and J ends, which lost 8 bases and 4 bases, there was a span of 18 bases. This CDR3 region has 15 residues. CDR1 and CDR2 from the germline V gene are SNHLY and FYNNEI. It was CD45RO-negative cells, positively selected for CCR7, that made up naive CD8 cells, with terminally differentiated effector memory CD45RA+ cells excluded. Assay: immunoSEQ multiplex PCR; the TCRdb copy retains only in-frame clones and omits some. The table shows around 600,000 clones, with approximately 95% occurring only once. Remarks on this clone: Its antigen is not identified.

The TCR originated in a woman aged 25 to 39 in good health. Material for sequencing was naive CD8+ T cells sorted from blood. The rearrangement uses TRBV2 and TRBJ2-1; possible D gene TRBD2, 6 bases. The CDR3 sequence is CASSGSDGGYNEQFF. The CDR3 nucleotides are TGTGCCAGCTCAGGGTCGGACGGGGGTTACAATGAGCAGTTCTTC. The whole variable domain, filled in from reference TRBV2 and TRBJ2-1, reads EPEVTQTPSHQVTQMGQEVILRCVPISNHLYFYWYRQILGQKVEFLVSFYNNEISEKSEIFDDQFSVERPDGSNFTLKIRSTKLEDSAMYFCASSGSDGGYNEQFFGPGTRLTVL.